Below are 21 T cell receptor beta chains sequenced from a single sample in a study of blood T cell repertoires in COVID-19. The repertoire was sequenced with immunoSEQ multiplex PCR; TCRdb's copy has only in-frame clones and lacks some. Of some 280,000 clones listed, approximately 91% are singletons. Sequenced sample: peripheral blood. All receptors derive from a woman aged 35 to 49 who had recovered from COVID-19.

CDR3 sequence reads: CATLSGTRDTQYF. The CDR3 DNA follows: TGTGCCACCCTTAGCGGAACACGCGATACGCAGTATTTT. The rearrangement uses TRBV2 and TRBJ2-3, with D possibly matching TRBD2 (6 bases). CDR3 length: 13 amino acids. Germline CDR1 SNHLY, CDR2 FYNNEI. The V gene lost 10 bases and the J gene lost 6 bases, with 17 bases spanning the gap.

This chain uses TRBV6-1 with TRBJ1-2; tentatively, D is TRBD1 (6 bases). Trimming removed 2 bases from V and 3 bases from J, with 13 bases in between. Germline V gene lookup returns CDR1 MNHNS and CDR2 SASEGT. The CDR3 is 15 amino acids. The CDR3 DNA reads as TGTGCCAGCAGTGAATCGGGACACTCTTACTATGGCTACACCTTC. Translation gives CASSESGHSYYGYTF.

The CDR3 loop is CASSYEGASMLTQYF. The CDR3 DNA reads as TGTGCCAGCAGTTACGAGGGGGCGAGTATGCTTACGCAGTATTTT. This chain connects TRBV6-6 to TRBJ2-3; TRBD1 matches at 7 bases. This CDR3 contains 15 residues. Germline V gene data show CDR1 as MNHNY and CDR2 as SVGAGI (reference sequence). The junction had 10 bases not matched to a gene; V was cut back by 2 bases and J by 8 bases.

The genes are TRBV6-5 and TRBJ2-7; 10 bases match TRBD1. CDR3 length: 15 amino acids. CDR1 is MNHEY, CDR2 SVGAGI, per germline. Trimming cost V 6 bases and J 2 bases; bases outside gene matches: 7. CDR3 coding DNA: TGTGCCAGCAGACCAGGGACAGGGGCAGCCTACGAGCAGTACTTC. This gives the protein CASRPGTGAAYEQYF.

This clone was picked up a small number of times. The rearrangement links TRBV5-4 to TRBJ1-1; TRBD1 agrees at 10 bases. CDR3 size: 17 residues. The germline gives CDR1 SGHNT, CDR2 YYREEE (reference sequence). V was clipped by 0 bases and J by 10 bases; unmatched bases: 15. CDR3 in amino acids: CASSLAGGQGPWGGAFF. In nucleotides, the CDR3 is TGTGCCAGCAGCTTGGCCGGGGGACAGGGGCCGTGGGGTGGAGCTTTCTTT.

This chain links TRBV27 with TRBJ2-5, with 10 bases that match TRBD2. The junction had 12 bases not matched to a gene; V was cut back by 3 bases and J by 2 bases. In germline, CDR1 is MNHEY, CDR2 SMNVEV (reference sequence). This CDR3 has 18 residues. CDR3 in DNA: TGTGCCAGCAGTTTTTTAGCTAGCGGGAGTAGAGTACAAGAGACCCAGTACTTC. This encodes CASSFLASGSRVQETQYF.

The V gene is TRBV19, the J gene TRBJ2-2; D ambiguous. V shed 10 bases and J shed 0 bases, with 12 bases lying between them. There are 14 residues in the CDR3. CDR1 and CDR2 (germline): LNHDA, SQIVND (reference sequence). The CDR3 DNA sequence: TGTGCCACAAAGAGGAATGCGAACACCGGGGAGCTGTTTTTT. It translates to CATKRNANTGELFF.

The J gene is TRBJ2-2, the V gene TRBV9; 8 bases line up with TRBD2. CDR1 and CDR2 from the germline V gene are SGDLS and YYNGEE. This CDR3 comprises 18 residues. V shed 0 bases, J shed 3 bases, and the junction held 10 bases outside the gene matches. The CDR3 loop is CASSVESSRTSYTGELFF. The CDR3 DNA is TGTGCCAGCAGCGTAGAGTCATCAAGGACTAGCTACACCGGGGAGCTGTTTTTT.

The chain employs TRBV29-1 and TRBJ1-4; TRBD1 might be the D (6 bases). Per the germline V gene, CDR1 is SQVTM and CDR2 is ANQGSEA. There are 11 residues in the CDR3. Trimming stripped 7 bases from V and 7 bases from J, with 10 bases between. CDR3 bases: TGCAGCGCCGAACAGGGTGAAAAACTGTTTTTT. It translates to CSAEQGEKLFF.

This chain joins TRBV19 and TRBJ2-2; 13 positions match TRBD2. This CDR3 has 19 amino acids. Germline lookup yields CDR1 LNHDA and CDR2 SQIVND (reference sequence). V gave up 9 bases and J gave up 6 bases; unmatched junction bases: 19. CDR3 DNA: TGTGCCAGCCAACCGGGACTAGCGGGATTTCGCCTTGGGTCCGGGGAGCTGTTTTTT. Translated, it gives CASQPGLAGFRLGSGELFF.

A note on this clone: In the same sample, other DNA sequences code for this CDR3. J is TRBJ2-7 and V is TRBV6-1; 8 bases are a match to TRBD2. The CDR3 is made up of 14 amino acids. The V gene's germline CDR1 is MNHNS and CDR2 SASEGT. With 2 bases clipped from V and 5 bases from J, the junction kept 5 bases outside the gene matches. The CDR3, as DNA: TGTGCCAGCAGTGAACTAGCGGGTTTCCACGAGCAGTACTTC. It codes for CASSELAGFHEQYF.

This clone has more than one count but fewer than ten. The chain recombines TRBV30 with TRBJ1-5, with D possibly being TRBD1 (5 bases). This CDR3 has 15 residues. The germline V gene has CDR1 GTSNPN and CDR2 SVGIG (reference sequence). V lost 3 bases and J 2 bases, leaving 14 bases between the germline ends. In DNA, the CDR3 is TGTGCCTGGAGCGGGCAGGGTCTCGGCAATCAGCCCCAGCATTTT. This sequence encodes CAWSGQGLGNQPQHF.

The CDR3 loop reads CAWSVGGKATDTQYF. The CDR3, as DNA: TGTGCCTGGAGTGTAGGCGGGAAGGCAACAGATACGCAGTATTTT. The chain recombines TRBV30 with TRBJ2-3; D may be TRBD2 (6 bases). The germline V gene has CDR1 GTSNPN and CDR2 SVGIG (reference sequence). This CDR3 comprises 15 residues. V lost 0 bases and J lost 3, with 13 bases in between.

The chain links TRBV30 to TRBJ2-7; a weak D match, TRBD1 (6 bases). The CDR3 runs to 13 residues. V lost 2 bases and J lost 3, with 11 bases in between. In germline, CDR1 is GTSNPN, CDR2 SVGIG (reference sequence). CDR3 region: CAWSRQGLYEQYF. The CDR3 nucleotides read TGTGCCTGGAGTAGGCAGGGGCTCTACGAGCAGTACTTC.

This chain connects TRBV5-8 to TRBJ2-1, with 9 bases that match TRBD1. Germline trimming cut 2 bases from V and 8 bases from J; bases unmatched to any gene: 20. The CDR3 is made up of 19 amino acids. CDR1 is SGHTS, CDR2 YDEGEE, per germline. The DNA for the CDR3 is TGTGCCAGCAGCTTACCGGGACAGGGAGGCGGGACCCCCACCGATGAGCAGTTCTTC. Translated, it gives CASSLPGQGGGTPTDEQFF.

To note about this clone: This may arise from a read error, as a much more abundant clone is one base away. Other DNA sequences in the sample encode the same CDR3. The chain recombines TRBV3-1 (or the pseudogene TRBV3-2) with TRBJ1-1; 7 positions match TRBD1. V was clipped by 1 base and J by 1 base; unmatched bases: 0. The CDR3 is 14 amino acids. The germline V gene encodes CDR1 LGHDT and CDR2 YNNKEL (reference sequence). The CDR3 loop is CASSQGTGNTEAFF. The CDR3, as DNA: TGTGCCAGCAGCCAAGGGACAGGGAACACTGAAGCTTTCTTT.

CDR3 sequence reads: CAISGGASAVYQETQYF. Written as DNA, the CDR3 is TGTGCCATCAGTGGCGGCGCTAGCGCAGTTTACCAAGAGACCCAGTACTTC. The rearrangement uses TRBV10-3 and TRBJ2-5; perhaps TRBD2 as D (6 bases). CDR1 is ENHRY and CDR2 is SYGVKD in the germline V gene. Trimming removed 4 bases at V and 0 bases at J, with 18 bases between. This CDR3 contains 17 residues.

The chain is built from TRBV6-4 and TRBJ1-1; TRBD1 is a possible D gene (5 bases). The CDR3 loop spans 13 amino acids. V was cut by 4 bases and J by 1 base, with 7 bases left in between. Germline CDR1 MRHNA, CDR2 SNTAGT. CDR3 sequence reads: CASSGGTNTEAFF. The DNA for the CDR3 is TGTGCCAGCAGTGGCGGGACGAACACTGAAGCTTTCTTT.

The chain uses TRBV11-3 and TRBJ2-6; a weak D match, TRBD2 (6 bases). The length of the CDR3 is 17 residues. V was cut by 4 bases and J by 0 bases, with 13 bases left in between. Germline CDR1 reads SGHNT; CDR2 reads YENEEA. Written as DNA, the CDR3 is TGTGCCAGCAGCTCCGGCGGGGTGGGCTCTGGGGCCAACGTCCTGACTTTC. Its protein product is CASSSGGVGSGANVLTF. Together with reference TRBV11-3 and TRBJ2-6, the CDR3 gives the full variable domain: EAGVVQSPRYKIIEKKQPVAFWCNPISGHNTLYWYLQNLGQGPELLIRYENEEAVDDSQLPKDRFSAERLKGVDSTLKIQPAELGDSAVYLCASSSGGVGSGANVLTFGAGSRLTVL.

V usage is TRBV7-8 and J usage is TRBJ1-1, with 8 bases fitting TRBD1. The ends lost 2 bases at V and 6 bases at J; junction bases unmatched: 8. The germline gives CDR1 SGHVS, CDR2 FQNEAQ. This CDR3 region has 15 residues. CDR3 sequence: CASSLKGQADPEAFF. In DNA form, the CDR3 reads TGTGCCAGCAGCTTAAAGGGACAGGCCGACCCTGAAGCTTTCTTT.

V usage is TRBV5-1 and J usage is TRBJ2-1; maybe TRBD1 (5 bases). Germline V lookup: CDR1 SGHRS, CDR2 YFSETQ. The CDR3 covers 16 residues. Trimming stripped 4 bases from V and 5 bases from J, with 19 bases between. The CDR3 protein is CASSPLAAGSNNEQFF. Here the CDR3 DNA reads TGCGCCAGCAGCCCGCTGGCGGCAGGGTCAAACAATGAGCAGTTCTTC. Together with reference TRBV5-1 and TRBJ2-1, the CDR3 gives the full variable domain: KAGVTQTPRYLIKTRGQQVTLSCSPISGHRSVSWYQQTPGQGLQFLFEYFSETQRNKGNFPGRFSGRQFSNSRSEMNVSTLELGDSALYLCASSPLAAGSNNEQFFGPGTRLTVL.